This TCR beta chain was sequenced during a study of blood T cell repertoires in COVID-19 (dated by TCRdb to between 2020 and 2021). Regarding the complete study: Collaborator samples came from the United States, Italy and Spain and covered acute and convalescent phases of COVID-19. The prospective study material was composed of cDNA or gDNA derived from T cells, B-cell-depleted T cells, or PBMCs. The dataset comprised deeply sampled blood TCRbeta repertoires from subjects exposed to, actively infected with, or recovered from COVID-19. A freely available public database, intended as a resource for researchers studying the immune response to SARS-CoV-2, is where the repertoires were released. The samples were drawn from two sources: the first 160 participants of the ongoing ImmuneRACE study, and 950 to 1,500 subjects contributed by 6 global collaborators. A de-identified subject ID, COVID-19 status, age in years and sex were almost always included in the sample metadata. HLA class I and class II types, where available, came from metadata supplied by the sample provider rather than from assay-based typing.

What the work shows at the level of the full study, not this receptor alone: The amount of clinical and demographic metadata varied by source and participant and was provided uncurated.

TCRbeta CDR3 regions were amplified from genomic DNA using the immunoSEQ Assay, a bias-controlled multiplex PCR. Turning to the authors' computational methods: The number of nucleated cells in each sample was estimated by amplification of reference gene primers within the assay. To quantify the absolute abundance of each unique TCRbeta CDR3 rearrangement, sequence reads were collapsed and filtered. For each sample, productive Simpson clonality was calculated as the square root of Simpson's diversity index over productive rearrangements. Not all clones reach the TCRdb copy of this immuneACCESS table, which keeps in-frame sequences only. Checked studies attribute under half of the gap to unresolved V genes and leave the rest unexplained. The V and J calls and clone size come from that table; D and trimming were worked out from the DNA. The sample has approximately 220,000 clones on record, around four fifths of them singletons. The ten largest clones add up to roughly 2.7% of the sample.

Counted from cysteine to phenylalanine, this CDR3 has 15 amino acids. The only DNA kept is the CDR3, 45 bases in frame from the first base. V is cut by 0 bases and J by 6 bases, and the space between the germline ends is 12 bases. CDR1 and CDR2 were assigned from the germline V gene (reference sequence) as SGHNT and YYREEE. A remark on this clone: Its antigen remains unidentified. Nothing much larger sits one base from this clone, and base qualities are not available.

The collaborating institutions used their own protocols to collect whole blood in K2EDTA tubes. For TCRbeta analysis, collaborators shipped samples in one of three forms: frozen whole blood, isolated PBMCs, or DNA extracted from either of those sample types. The clonotype originates from a woman aged 40 to 49 with active or convalescent COVID-19. The sample comprised peripheral blood. Recombination connected TRBV5-4 to TRBJ2-2; a tentative D call is TRBD1 (5 bases match). The CDR3 region reads CASSLAGGAAGELFF. Read as DNA, the sequence is TGTGCCAGCAGCTTGGCCGGTGGGGCCGCCGGGGAGCTGTTTTTT.